The 27 T cell receptor beta chains presented below share a single source sample, sequenced in a study of cytomegalovirus exposure and HLA in healthy donors. Data came from immunoSEQ multiplex PCR; TCRdb stores just in-frame clones and leaves some out. The repertoire includes tens of thousands of clones, approximately 90% of them detected once, and more than 0.95% sits in the top ten. The sequenced material came from PBMCs. Receptors were obtained from a man between 18 and 35 years old in good health and CMV-seronegative.

This sequence joins TRBV2 and TRBJ2-7; TRBD2 matches at 9 bases. Germline CDR1 and CDR2: SNHLY and FYNNEI. This CDR3 is built from 16 residues. Trimming took 3 bases from V and 2 from J; bases not matched to a gene: 8. The CDR3 region has the DNA TGTGCCAGCAGTGAGCTTTTCGCGGGAGGGCCCTACGAGCAGTACTTC. Amino acid sequence: CASSELFAGGPYEQYF.

CDR3 protein: CASSRGGQGERKLFF. DNA for the CDR3: TGCGCCAGCAGCCGCGGGGGACAGGGGGAACGAAAACTGTTTTTT. The V gene is TRBV4-3, the J gene TRBJ1-4; 11 bases are a match to TRBD1. In germline, CDR1 is LGHNA, CDR2 YSLEER. V was clipped by 4 bases and J by 10 bases; unmatched bases: 8. The CDR3 length is 15 residues.

The chain employs TRBV4-3 and TRBJ2-1; D is unclear. CDR1 and CDR2 from the germline V gene are LGHNA and YSLEER. Trimming stripped 0 bases from V and 5 bases from J, with 8 bases between. CDR3 length: 14 residues. This CDR3 is CASSQEYYNNEQFF. CDR3 bases: TGCGCCAGCAGCCAAGAATACTACAACAATGAGCAGTTCTTC.

This clone was recorded a few times. The chain recombines TRBV9 with TRBJ2-3, with TRBD2 identical over 8 bases. Germline loops: CDR1 SGDLS, CDR2 YYNGEE. The CDR3 contains 16 residues. Trimming removed 5 bases from V and 7 bases from J; junction bases left unmatched: 15. Here the CDR3 reads CASSQRAGAERYTQYF. For the CDR3, the DNA is TGTGCCAGCAGTCAAAGAGCGGGAGCGGAAAGGTATACGCAGTATTTT.

V gene TRBV7-2 combines with J gene TRBJ2-1, with unresolved D. Germline V lookup: CDR1 SGHTA, CDR2 FQGNSA. This CDR3 comprises 12 residues. Between the trimmed V and J ends, which lost 1 base and 8 bases, there was a span of 6 bases. In DNA, the CDR3 is TGTGCCAGCAGCTTAGTCGCGGATGAGCAGTTCTTC. Translation: CASSLVADEQFF.

This clone has only one observation. The rearrangement links TRBV4-1 to TRBJ2-3; 8 nucleotides line up with TRBD2. The germline V gene has CDR1 MGHRA and CDR2 YSYEKL. CDR3 size: 16 residues. The trim removed 0 bases at V and 7 bases at J, leaving 9 bases unmatched. CDR3 protein: CASSQDWGGRTNTQYF. The CDR3 coding sequence is TGCGCCAGCAGCCAAGACTGGGGCGGGAGGACCAATACGCAGTATTTT.

This clone has a single count. The CDR3 DNA follows: TGTGCCAGCAGTCCGCGGGGCGGGGAGACCCAGTACTTC. It specifies CASSPRGGETQYF. V usage is TRBV28 and J usage is TRBJ2-5, with D tentatively TRBD2 (6 bases). This CDR3 region has 13 residues. V gave up 5 bases and J gave up 5 bases, with 12 bases separating them. Per germline, CDR1 MDHEN and CDR2 SYDVKM.

The CDR3 protein is CASSPPRGAGELFF. The CDR3 region has the DNA TGTGCCAGCTCACCTCCCCGGGGGGCCGGGGAGCTGTTTTTT. The chain carries TRBV18 and TRBJ2-2; 7 bases align to TRBD2. The V gene's germline CDR1 is KGHSH and CDR2 LQKENI. This CDR3 spans 14 amino acids. After removal of 3 bases from V and 6 bases from J, the junction contained 4 bases not matched to a gene.

The chain uses TRBV29-1 and TRBJ2-1, with 7 bases identical to TRBD1. CDR3 length equals 16 residues. V lost 0 bases and J lost 4; bases outside the gene matches: 9. Germline V lookup: CDR1 SQVTM, CDR2 ANQGSEA. The CDR3 nucleotides read TGCAGCGTTGAAGATCCTGACAGGGAGAGTTACAATGAGCAGTTCTTC. Protein product: CSVEDPDRESYNEQFF.

The gene calls are TRBV9 and TRBJ2-5; no firm D call. CDR3 length: 12 amino acids. V was clipped by 3 bases and J by 5 bases, with 8 bases between them. Germline V lookup: CDR1 SGDLS, CDR2 YYNGEE. The CDR3 nucleotides read TGTGCCAGCAGCGACCTGAGGGAGACCCAGTACTTC. Residues: CASSDLRETQYF.

This chain links TRBV9 with TRBJ2-4; 8 bases match TRBD2. This CDR3 spans 17 amino acids. The trim removed 4 bases at V and 9 bases at J, leaving 18 bases unmatched. CDR1 SGDLS and CDR2 YYNGEE come from the germline V gene. CDR3 nucleotide sequence: TGTGCCAGCAGCCCGGGGGGGAGCGGGTGGGGGAATGGCATTCAGTACTTC. This sequence encodes CASSPGGSGWGNGIQYF. Looking up the rest from reference TRBV9 and TRBJ2-4 gives the full variable domain: DSGVTQTPKHLITATGQRVTLRCSPRSGDLSVYWYQQSLDQGLQFLIQYYNGEERAKGNILERFSAQQFPDLHSELNLSSLELGDSALYFCASSPGGSGWGNGIQYFGAGTRLSVL.

This clone was detected once. V usage is TRBV15 and J usage is TRBJ2-1, with D maybe TRBD1 (6 bases). The germline V gene has CDR1 LNHNV and CDR2 YYDKDF (reference sequence). The ends were cut back, 0 bases at V and 6 bases at J, with 12 bases in the middle. CDR3 length: 15 amino acids. The CDR3, as DNA: TGTGCCACCAGCAGAGATCTGGGGGCGAGCAATGAGCAGTTCTTC. This codes for CATSRDLGASNEQFF.

In nucleotides, the CDR3 is TGTGCCAGCTCAACCAGCAGGACAGGTACTATCTCCTACGAGCAGTACTTC. It encodes CASSTSRTGTISYEQYF. This chain connects TRBV18 to TRBJ2-7; the match to TRBD1 covers 7 bases. CDR1 is KGHSH, CDR2 LQKENI, per germline. The CDR3 is made up of 17 amino acids. The junction had 13 bases not matched to a gene; V was cut back by 5 bases and J by 0 bases.

The genes are TRBV9 and TRBJ2-3; D is unresolved. The V end was cut by 3 bases, the J end by 1 base, with 15 bases between. Germline CDR1 reads SGDLS; CDR2 reads YYNGEE. The CDR3 has 16 amino acids. CDR3 bases: TGTGCCAGCAGCGAGCCCCGGAGCAGTGGCACAGATACGCAGTATTTT. It translates to CASSEPRSSGTDTQYF.

The chain is built from TRBV28 and TRBJ1-5; TRBD1 agrees at 10 bases. This CDR3 is 14 amino acids long. Germline CDR1 and CDR2: MDHEN and SYDVKM. V trimming: 5 bases; J trimming: 7 bases; junction bases outside the gene matches: 5. The CDR3 nucleotides read TGTGCCAGCAGTCGACAGGGGGCTGGGCAGCCCCAGCATTTT. This encodes CASSRQGAGQPQHF.

V usage is TRBV2 and J usage is TRBJ1-5, with D possibly being TRBD1 (5 bases). Between the trimmed V and J ends, which lost 6 bases and 1 base, there was a span of 10 bases. CDR1 and CDR2 from the germline V gene are SNHLY and FYNNEI. The CDR3 sequence is 14 residues long. CDR3 region: CASSGGGSNQPQHF. The DNA of the CDR3 is TGTGCCAGCAGCGGGGGGGGAAGCAATCAGCCCCAGCATTTT.

This chain joins TRBV18 and TRBJ2-2; 9 positions match TRBD2. CDR3 size: 17 residues. Trimming took 1 base from V and 0 from J; bases not matched to a gene: 3. Germline V lookup: CDR1 KGHSH, CDR2 LQKENI. The CDR3 region has the DNA TGTGCCAGCTCACCACGACTAGCGGCCGCGAACACCGGGGAGCTGTTTTTT. It yields the protein CASSPRLAAANTGELFF.

This clone was picked up one time. Additional DNA sequences in this sample encode the identical CDR3. The gene calls are TRBV11-2 and TRBJ2-7; D remains unclear. CDR1 is SGHAT, CDR2 FQNNGV, per germline. With 1 base removed from V and 0 bases from J, the gap between germline ends came to 7 bases. There are 14 residues in the CDR3. In DNA form, the CDR3 reads TGTGCCAGCAGCTTAGGTCCAGGCTCCTACGAGCAGTACTTC. It is translated as CASSLGPGSYEQYF.

This chain connects TRBV30 to TRBJ1-2, with D unclear. Germline-derived CDR1 and CDR2 are GTSNPN and SVGIG (reference sequence). Trimming left V 5 bases short and J 4 bases short, with 11 bases between. The CDR3 is 12 amino acids. The CDR3: CAWSEGIYGYTF. In DNA form, the CDR3 reads TGTGCCTGGTCCGAGGGCATCTATGGCTACACCTTC.

This clone has more than one count but fewer than ten. This chain connects TRBV6-1 to TRBJ2-2; a weak D match, TRBD1 (8 bases). CDR1 and CDR2 (germline): MNHNS, SASEGT. Trimming took 2 bases from V and 0 from J, leaving 13 bases between them. The CDR3 is 17 amino acids. The CDR3 coding sequence is TGTGCCAGCAGTGAACGGGGGGACAGGCCGAACACCGGGGAGCTGTTTTTT. It codes for CASSERGDRPNTGELFF.

CDR3 nucleotides: TGCGCCAGCAGCTTGGTGGGGGCGGGGGACACTGAAGCTTTCTTT. It translates to CASSLVGAGDTEAFF. The chain combines TRBV5-1 with TRBJ1-1; D possibly corresponds to TRBD1 (6 bases). V shed 0 bases and J shed 3 bases, with 12 bases lying between them. The germline CDR1 and CDR2 sequences are SGHRS and YFSETQ. The CDR3 loop spans 15 amino acids.

J is TRBJ2-7 and V is TRBV6-1, with 7 bases identical to TRBD2. V was pared by 4 bases and J by 0 bases, with 15 bases of the junction left unmatched. The CDR3 has 18 amino acids. Germline CDR1 is MNHNS and CDR2 is SASEGT. The CDR3 nucleotides read TGTGCCAGCAGTGTAGCCTTAGTTTTAGCGGGCCTCTCCTACGAGCAGTACTTC. Amino acid sequence: CASSVALVLAGLSYEQYF.

The CDR3 DNA reads as TGCGCCAGCAGCCAAAGGAGCAATGAGCAGTTCTTC. Translating it yields CASSQRSNEQFF. The V gene is TRBV4-1, the J gene TRBJ2-1; D gene unclear. Germline V gene sequence: CDR1 MGHRA, CDR2 YSYEKL. This CDR3 comprises 12 residues. V gave up 2 bases and J gave up 6 bases, with 5 bases separating them.

A note on this clone: This may be a read error: a much more frequent sequence differs by one nucleotide. This chain uses TRBV5-1 with TRBJ1-3; D might be TRBD1 (6 bases). V lost 4 bases, J lost 0 bases, and 8 bases lay in between. CDR1 is SGHRS and CDR2 is YFSETQ in the germline V gene. The CDR3 runs 14 residues. The CDR3 sequence is CASSEGGSGNTIYF. In nucleotides, the CDR3 is TGCGCCAGCAGCGAAGGGGGCTCTGGAAACACCATATATTTT.

V usage is TRBV13 and J usage is TRBJ1-1; D perhaps matches TRBD1 (6 bases). The CDR3 sequence is 13 residues long. Germline-derived CDR1 and CDR2 are PRHDT and FYEKMQ (reference sequence). Trimming removed 2 bases at V and 6 bases at J, with 10 bases between. This chain's CDR3 is CASSLQGRAEAFF. In DNA form, the CDR3 reads TGTGCCAGCAGCTTACAGGGGAGGGCTGAAGCTTTCTTT. Together with reference TRBV13 and TRBJ1-1, the CDR3 gives the full variable domain: AAGVIQSPRHLIKEKRETATLKCYPIPRHDTVYWYQQGPGQDPQFLISFYEKMQSDKGSIPDRFSAQQFSDYHSELNMSSLELGDSALYFCASSLQGRAEAFFGQGTRLTVV.

This rearrangement joins TRBV5-4 to TRBJ2-1; D ambiguous. Looked up from germline, CDR1 is SGHNT and CDR2 is YYREEE (reference sequence). The ends were cut back, 7 bases at V and 9 bases at J, with 11 bases in the middle. The CDR3 runs to 11 residues. CDR3 DNA sequence: TGTGCCAGCGTCCTAAGAACTGAGCAGTTCTTC. Translation: CASVLRTEQFF.

This sequence joins TRBV6-1 and TRBJ2-5, with D possibly matching TRBD2 (6 bases). The ends were cut back, 9 bases at V and 4 bases at J, with 12 bases in the middle. Germline assignment: CDR1 MNHNS and CDR2 SASEGT. This CDR3 region has 12 residues. CDR3 amino acids: CASGGPGETQYF. The DNA of the CDR3 is TGTGCCAGTGGAGGGCCTGGAGAGACCCAGTACTTC.